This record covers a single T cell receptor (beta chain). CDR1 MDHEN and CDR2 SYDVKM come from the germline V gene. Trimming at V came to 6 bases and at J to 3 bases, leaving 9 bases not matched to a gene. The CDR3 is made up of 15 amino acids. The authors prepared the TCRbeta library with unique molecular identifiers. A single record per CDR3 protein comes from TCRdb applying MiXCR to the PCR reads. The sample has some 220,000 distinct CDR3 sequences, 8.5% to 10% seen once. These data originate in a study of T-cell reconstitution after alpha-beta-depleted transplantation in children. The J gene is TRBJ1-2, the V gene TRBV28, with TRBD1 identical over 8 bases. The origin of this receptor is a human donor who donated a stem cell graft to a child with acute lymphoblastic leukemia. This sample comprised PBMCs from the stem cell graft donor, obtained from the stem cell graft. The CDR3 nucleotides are TGTGCCAGCAGCCCGGGACAGGCGCAGGACTATGGCTACACCTTC. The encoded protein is CASSPGQAQDYGYTF.